This T cell receptor beta chain was recovered during a study of cytomegalovirus exposure and HLA in healthy donors. Overall study findings and caveats: A classifier reportedly called cytomegalovirus status with high sensitivity and specificity. A later analysis linked a missense variant in DCLRE1C to the trimming of TCR beta V and J genes.

The PCR was carried out with 60 Vbeta primers and 13 Jbeta primers. Some clones are missing from TCRdb's copy, which holds only in-frame ones; the method was immunoSEQ multiplex PCR. The table shows roughly 120,000 clones, with about four fifths occurring only once. In its sample, this clone was seen a few times. The antigen is undetermined. V gave up 6 bases and J gave up 4 bases, with 15 bases separating them. The germline V gene encodes CDR1 ENHRY and CDR2 SYGVKD. The CDR3 runs 14 residues. The sample was PBMCs. The chain links TRBV10-3 to TRBJ1-1, with a weak D call TRBD1 (6 bases). The receptor was isolated from a man aged 35 to 55 in good health and CMV-seronegative. CDR3 amino acids: CAIRNREGGTEAFF. The DNA of the CDR3 is TGTGCCATCAGGAACAGGGAGGGAGGCACTGAAGCTTTCTTT.